These 22 T cell receptor beta chains originate from one sample sequenced in a study of T cell responses to AZD1222 COVID-19 vaccine. Repertoires were generated with immunoSEQ multiplex PCR, while TCRdb's copy carries only in-frame clones and drops some. This table has about 54,000 clones, 86% appearing once. The material was peripheral blood, obtained 28 days after the second AZD1222 dose. The receptors shown here come from an adult who received the AZD1222 COVID-19 vaccine.

The chain uses TRBV6-2 or TRBV6-3 and TRBJ2-3, with D possibly TRBD2 on 5 matching bases. The CDR3 consists of 17 residues. CDR1 is MNHEY, CDR2 SVGEGT, per germline. The V and J ends lost 0 bases and 2 bases respectively, with 15 bases between them. CDR3 in DNA: TGTGCCAGCAGTTACTCCCGGGAATACGGGGTCACAGATACGCAGTATTTT. Translated, it gives CASSYSREYGVTDTQYF.

The rearrangement links TRBV28 to TRBJ1-1, with a tentative D call TRBD1 (5 bases). In germline, CDR1 is MDHEN, CDR2 SYDVKM. V was trimmed by 6 bases and J by 4 bases, leaving 12 bases between them. The CDR3 consists of 13 residues. The CDR3 DNA sequence: TGTGCCAGCAGGGAGAACGGGGGCACTGAAGCTTTCTTT. Translating gives CASRENGGTEAFF. Full variable domain (missing parts from reference TRBV28 and TRBJ1-1): DVKVTQSSRYLVKRTGEKVFLECVQDMDHENMFWYRQDPGLGLRLIYFSYDVKMKEKGDIPEGYSVSREKKERFSLILESASTNQTSMYLCASRENGGTEAFFGQGTRLTVV.

This sequence joins TRBV5-1 and TRBJ1-2; D not resolved. Germline loops: CDR1 SGHRS, CDR2 YFSETQ. The CDR3 consists of 14 residues. V lost 0 bases and J 2 bases, leaving 8 bases between the germline ends. The chain's CDR3 is CASSLDSLNYGYTF. CDR3 coding DNA: TGCGCCAGCAGCTTGGACAGCTTAAACTATGGCTACACCTTC.

By sample fraction, this clone is medium-sized. J is TRBJ2-7 and V is TRBV11-2, with 8 nucleotides matching TRBD2. After removal of 3 bases from V and 1 base from J, the junction contained 8 bases not matched to a gene. The CDR3 runs to 16 residues. CDR1 and CDR2 from the germline V gene are SGHAT and FQNNGV. The CDR3 coding sequence is TGTGCCAGCAGCTTCGAAAGCGGGAGTGGTTCCTACGAGCAGTACTTC. Amino acid sequence: CASSFESGSGSYEQYF. Combining the CDR3 with reference TRBV11-2 and TRBJ2-7 gives the whole variable domain EAGVAQSPRYKIIEKRQSVAFWCNPISGHATLYWYQQILGQGPKLLIQFQNNGVVDDSQLPKDRFSAERLKGVDSTLKIQPAKLEDSAVYLCASSFESGSGSYEQYFGPGTRLTVT.

The J gene is TRBJ2-2, the V gene TRBV5-1, with D uncertain. CDR3 size: 15 residues. V lost 2 bases and J lost 4, with 12 bases in between. Germline-derived CDR1 and CDR2 are SGHRS and YFSETQ. The CDR3 bases are TGCGCCAGCAGCTTCGCAGCCGTTAGCACCGGGGAGCTGTTTTTT. Amino acid sequence: CASSFAAVSTGELFF.

V usage is TRBV28 and J usage is TRBJ1-1; D is possibly TRBD1 (6 bases). This CDR3 has 13 amino acids. The V gene's germline CDR1 is MDHEN and CDR2 SYDVKM. Trimming removed 5 bases at V and 6 bases at J, with 13 bases between. The CDR3 nucleotides are TGTGCCAGCAGTCCTAACAGGGCGGCTGAAGCTTTCTTT. This codes for CASSPNRAAEAFF.

J is TRBJ2-5 and V is TRBV6-2 or TRBV6-3, with unresolved D. The V and J ends lost 2 bases and 2 bases respectively, with 12 bases between them. Per germline, CDR1 MNHEY and CDR2 SVGEGT. The CDR3 contains 15 residues. For the CDR3, the DNA is TGTGCCAGCAGTTACGGGCCTAGTGGTCAAGAGACCCAGTACTTC. It is translated as CASSYGPSGQETQYF.

This clone was counted a single time. The gene calls are TRBV2 and TRBJ1-3; no firm D call. The CDR3 has 15 residues. Germline V gene lookup returns CDR1 SNHLY and CDR2 FYNNEI. V was trimmed by 4 bases and J by 0 bases, leaving 10 bases between them. In nucleotides, the CDR3 is TGTGCCAGCAGTGCATCAGCACGCTCTGGAAACACCATATATTTT. Its translation: CASSASARSGNTIYF.

This chain links TRBV7-2 with TRBJ2-1; 11 bases fit TRBD2. The CDR3 is 16 amino acids. The V and J ends lost 3 bases and 4 bases, in that order; junction bases with no gene match: 5. Germline V lookup: CDR1 SGHTA, CDR2 FQGNSA. The CDR3 nucleotides read TGTGCCAGCAGCTTTAGCGGGGGGGCAAGGTACAATGAGCAGTTCTTC. Translating it yields CASSFSGGARYNEQFF.

The chain uses TRBV30 and TRBJ1-2; D not resolved. Germline values: CDR1 GTSNPN, CDR2 SVGIG (reference sequence). The CDR3 contains 13 residues. V lost 3 bases to trimming and J lost 6 bases, with 14 bases between them. The DNA of the CDR3 is TGTGCCTGGAGCGCATTCGGGTTCCATGGCTACACCTTC. As protein: CAWSAFGFHGYTF.

V gene TRBV3-1 (or the pseudogene TRBV3-2) combines with J gene TRBJ2-3, with TRBD1 as a possible D gene (6 bases). Germline loops: CDR1 LGHDT, CDR2 YNNKEL (reference sequence). The length of the CDR3 is 13 residues. With 4 bases removed from V and 7 bases from J, the gap between germline ends came to 12 bases. The CDR3 protein is CASSPKGGNTQYF. For the CDR3, the DNA is TGTGCCAGCAGCCCTAAAGGGGGAAATACGCAGTATTTT.

This chain uses TRBV5-4 with TRBJ2-2; 7 bases are shared with TRBD1. This CDR3 has 16 residues. Germline trimming cut 4 bases from V and 3 bases from J; bases unmatched to any gene: 9. Germline V gives CDR1 SGHNT, CDR2 YYREEE (reference sequence). The CDR3 DNA reads TGTGCCAGCAGCACGGGGACAGCCCGTGACACCGGGGAGCTGTTTTTT. Encoded protein: CASSTGTARDTGELFF.

The J gene is TRBJ2-7, the V gene TRBV13; 10 bases agree with TRBD1. The CDR3 covers 15 residues. The germline V gene encodes CDR1 PRHDT and CDR2 FYEKMQ (reference sequence). V lost 4 bases to trimming and J lost 7 bases; unmatched junction nucleotides: 10. This chain's CDR3 is CASSSSRQGATEQYF. The CDR3 coding sequence is TGTGCCAGCAGCTCAAGTAGACAGGGGGCGACTGAGCAGTACTTC.

This rearrangement joins TRBV6-5 to TRBJ2-5; D is perhaps TRBD1 or TRBD2 (5 bases each). V was shortened by 6 bases and J by 4 bases, with 15 bases between the two germline ends. Germline-derived CDR1 and CDR2 are MNHEY and SVGAGI. The CDR3 spans 14 residues. CDR3 nucleotides: TGTGCCAGCAGAGCGGCAGGGACCTTAGAGACCCAGTACTTC. It codes for CASRAAGTLETQYF.

The chain carries TRBV18 and TRBJ2-5; 10 bases map to TRBD2. CDR1 is KGHSH, CDR2 LQKENI, per germline. V lost 1 base to trimming and J lost 4 bases; unmatched junction nucleotides: 3. The CDR3 sequence is 15 residues long. CDR3 sequence (DNA): TGTGCCAGCTCACCACAGACTAGCGGGCGAGAGACCCAGTACTTC. It yields the protein CASSPQTSGRETQYF.

The rearrangement links TRBV4-3 to TRBJ1-2; D gene unclear. The germline V gene has CDR1 LGHNA and CDR2 YSLEER. CDR3 length: 15 amino acids. V was shortened by 0 bases and J by 7 bases, with 15 bases between the two germline ends. Here the CDR3 reads CASSQEVRTISGYTF. CDR3 DNA sequence: TGCGCCAGCAGCCAAGAGGTCAGGACGATCTCTGGCTACACCTTC.

The rearrangement joins TRBV5-1 to TRBJ1-4; 9 positions match TRBD1. This CDR3 is built from 15 residues. Per germline, CDR1 SGHRS and CDR2 YFSETQ. After removal of 0 bases from V and 8 bases from J, the junction contained 5 bases not matched to a gene. CDR3 amino acids: CASSLEGTGYEKLFF. The CDR3 DNA reads as TGCGCCAGCAGCTTGGAAGGGACAGGGTACGAAAAACTGTTTTTT.

This clone was counted between two and nine times. This sequence joins TRBV10-3 and TRBJ1-1; TRBD1 agrees at 9 bases. Germline CDR1 and CDR2: ENHRY and SYGVKD. J lost 5 bases, V lost 6 bases, and 13 bases had no gene match. CDR3 length: 16 residues. The CDR3 spells CAISVPGQGSGTEAFF. The CDR3 DNA is TGTGCCATCAGCGTCCCGGGACAGGGATCGGGAACTGAAGCTTTCTTT.

The chain carries TRBV5-6 and TRBJ1-5; D is possibly TRBD1 (6 bases). The length of the CDR3 is 15 residues. The germline V gene encodes CDR1 SGHDT and CDR2 YYEEEE. V lost 0 bases and J lost 7, with 14 bases in between. The CDR3 DNA reads as TGTGCCAGCAGCTTGGCCGGGGGCAGGGTACAGCCCCAGCATTTT. This encodes CASSLAGGRVQPQHF.

The CDR3 reads CASSQGLGSYEQYF. The CDR3 DNA sequence: TGTGCCAGCAGCCAAGGTCTAGGCTCCTACGAGCAGTACTTC. The chain links TRBV14 to TRBJ2-7; D unclear. This CDR3 is 14 amino acids long. V lost 1 base, J lost 0 bases, and 7 bases lay in between. The germline V gene has CDR1 SGHDN and CDR2 FVKESK.

In DNA form, the CDR3 reads TGTGCCAGCAGCTTAGGGGGTCGGGAGACCCAGTACTTC. Amino acids: CASSLGGRETQYF. This sequence joins TRBV7-9 and TRBJ2-5; D gene unclear. Germline CDR1 and CDR2: SEHNR and FQNEAQ (reference sequence). CDR3 size: 13 residues. V was cut by 1 base and J by 5 bases, with 8 bases left in between. The full variable domain, its missing parts supplied by reference TRBV7-9 and TRBJ2-5, is DTGVSQNPRHKITKRGQNVTFRCDPISEHNRLYWYRQTLGQGPEFLTYFQNEAQLEKSRLLSDRFSAERPKGSFSTLEIQRTEQGDSAMYLCASSLGGRETQYFGPGTRLLVL.

The V and J genes are TRBV3-1 (or the pseudogene TRBV3-2) and TRBJ2-7; the D gene is possibly TRBD2 (5 bases). Germline V gene data show CDR1 as LGHDT and CDR2 as YNNKEL (reference sequence). This CDR3 is 14 amino acids long. Trimming removed 4 bases from V and 3 bases from J, with 13 bases in between. CDR3 sequence: CASSRSEALYEQYF. Written as DNA, the CDR3 is TGTGCCAGCAGCCGCTCGGAGGCCCTCTACGAGCAGTACTTC.